This is a list of T cell receptor beta chains from one sample in a study of cytomegalovirus exposure and HLA in healthy donors. The repertoire was sequenced with immunoSEQ multiplex PCR; TCRdb's copy has only in-frame clones and lacks some. The repertoire holds around 150,000 clones, 65% to 85% seen once, with roughly 7.7% in the top ten. What was sequenced was PBMCs. The receptor source for this set is a woman under 40 in good health and CMV-seropositive. Both conserved end residues are part of each CDR3. A D gene is named only where the DNA matches it firmly. Clone sizes are given selectively: once, few, many, or a class where the clone is expanded.

J gene: TRBJ2-2; D gene: TRBD1; V gene: TRBV4-3; clone size: .; CDR3 DNA: TGCGCCAGCAGCCAAGATTTACAGGGGAGAGCCGGGGAGCTGTTTTTT; CDR3 protein: CASSQDLQGRAGELFF
J gene: TRBJ1-2; D gene: TRBD1; V gene: TRBV11-3; clone size: .; CDR3 DNA: TGTGCCAGCAGCAGTCCCGGGACAGGGCAGTATGGCTACACCTTC; CDR3 protein: CASSSPGTGQYGYTF
J gene: TRBJ1-3; D gene: .; V gene: TRBV4-2; clone size: once; CDR3 DNA: TGTGCCAGCAGCCAAGATTGGGGACACAGCTCTGGAAACACCATATATTTT; CDR3 protein: CASSQDWGHSSGNTIYF
J gene: TRBJ1-1; D gene: .; V gene: TRBV29-1; clone size: .; CDR3 DNA: TGCAGCGGTAGGGGCCTCACTGAAGCTTTCTTT; CDR3 protein: CSGRGLTEAFF
J gene: TRBJ1-5; D gene: .; V gene: TRBV7-2; clone size: .; CDR3 DNA: TGTGCCAGCAGCTTAGACCGGGGTCACGGTCAGCCCCAGCATTTT; CDR3 protein: CASSLDRGHGQPQHF
J gene: TRBJ2-2; D gene: .; V gene: TRBV18; clone size: .; CDR3 DNA: TGTGCCAGCTTCACAGGAGGGACCGGGGAGCTGTTTTTT; CDR3 protein: CASFTGGTGELFF
J gene: TRBJ2-1; D gene: .; V gene: TRBV7-6; clone size: .; CDR3 DNA: TGTGCCAGCAGCTTATTCGCGGGGATCAATGAGCAGTTCTTC; CDR3 protein: CASSLFAGINEQFF
J gene: TRBJ2-7; D gene: TRBD1; V gene: TRBV27; clone size: .; CDR3 DNA: TGTGCCAGCAGTATGACAGGGAAGCAGCCCGCGAGGGAGCAGTACTTC; CDR3 protein: CASSMTGKQPAREQYF
J gene: TRBJ1-5; D gene: .; V gene: TRBV30; clone size: .; CDR3 DNA: TGTGCCTGGAAAAGGCAGGGGTATCAGCCCCAGCATTTT; CDR3 protein: CAWKRQGYQPQHF
J gene: TRBJ2-1; D gene: .; V gene: TRBV4-3; clone size: .; CDR3 DNA: TGCGCCAGCAGCCAAGTGGGGGTCTGGGGGGGGCATGAGCAGTTCTTC; CDR3 protein: CASSQVGVWGGHEQFF
J gene: TRBJ1-2; D gene: TRBD1; V gene: TRBV11-3; clone size: .; CDR3 DNA: TGTGCCAGCAGCGTCACCGGGACAGGGGATGGCTACACCTTC; CDR3 protein: CASSVTGTGDGYTF
J gene: TRBJ1-2; D gene: TRBD1; V gene: TRBV13; clone size: .; CDR3 DNA: TGTGCCAGCAGCTCCGGACAGGGTGATGGCTACACCTTC; CDR3 protein: CASSSGQGDGYTF
J gene: TRBJ2-7; D gene: TRBD1; V gene: TRBV14; clone size: .; CDR3 DNA: TGTGCCAGCAGCCAAGAACCCGGGACAGGTTTCTCCTACGAGCAGTACTTC; CDR3 protein: CASSQEPGTGFSYEQYF
J gene: TRBJ2-3; D gene: .; V gene: TRBV28; clone size: .; CDR3 DNA: TGTGCCAGCAACCCGTTGACAGTACTCGGCACAGATACGCAGTATTTT; CDR3 protein: CASNPLTVLGTDTQYF
J gene: TRBJ1-1; D gene: .; V gene: TRBV4-1; clone size: .; CDR3 DNA: TGCGCCAGCAGTCCTACAGGGAATAGAATGAACACTGAAGCTTTCTTT; CDR3 protein: CASSPTGNRMNTEAFF
J gene: TRBJ1-1; D gene: TRBD1; V gene: TRBV4-2; clone size: .; CDR3 DNA: TGTGCCAGCAGCCTAAGAGCCGGGACAGGGGGAGTTTCAGGATCTGAAGCTTTCTTT; CDR3 protein: CASSLRAGTGGVSGSEAFF
J gene: TRBJ1-2; D gene: TRBD1; V gene: TRBV27; clone size: .; CDR3 DNA: TGTGCCAGCAGAAGGACAGGGGGAGGTTTTGGCTACACCTTC; CDR3 protein: CASRRTGGGFGYTF
J gene: TRBJ2-3; D gene: .; V gene: TRBV29-1; clone size: .; CDR3 DNA: TGCAGCGCCGGGTGGGAGGCAGATACGCAGTATTTT; CDR3 protein: CSAGWEADTQYF
J gene: TRBJ1-6; D gene: .; V gene: TRBV10-3; clone size: .; CDR3 DNA: TGTGCCATCAGTGAAATACAGTATAATTCACCCCTCCACTTT; CDR3 protein: CAISEIQYNSPLHF
J gene: TRBJ1-3; D gene: TRBD1; V gene: TRBV6-5; clone size: .; CDR3 DNA: TGTGCCACCGGCCCCCCAGGGGGCTCTGGAAACACCATATATTTT; CDR3 protein: CATGPPGGSGNTIYF
J gene: TRBJ2-5; D gene: .; V gene: TRBV6-1; clone size: .; CDR3 DNA: TGTGCCAGCAGGAGTCCTGGGGCTAGTCAAGAGACCCAGTACTTC; CDR3 protein: CASRSPGASQETQYF
J gene: TRBJ2-2; D gene: .; V gene: TRBV18; clone size: .; CDR3 DNA: TGTGCCAGCTCACCACGGCCGAACACCGGGGAGCTGTTTTTT; CDR3 protein: CASSPRPNTGELFF
J gene: TRBJ1-5; D gene: .; V gene: TRBV10-3; clone size: .; CDR3 DNA: TGTGCCATCAGTGACGGGTTACTTTCCTATCAGCCCCAGCATTTT; CDR3 protein: CAISDGLLSYQPQHF
J gene: TRBJ1-4; D gene: .; V gene: TRBV9; clone size: .; CDR3 DNA: TGTGCCAGCAGCGTGGGGGGGCAGGGAAGGGAAAAACTGTTTTTT; CDR3 protein: CASSVGGQGREKLFF
J gene: TRBJ2-3; D gene: TRBD2; V gene: TRBV4-2; clone size: .; CDR3 DNA: TGTGCCAGCAGCCAAGATCGGGGGGGCCGGGATACGCAGTATTTT; CDR3 protein: CASSQDRGGRDTQYF
J gene: TRBJ2-6; D gene: TRBD1; V gene: TRBV7-6; clone size: .; CDR3 DNA: TGTGCCAGCAGCGTAGACAGGGCAAGTGGGGCCAACGTCCTGACTTTC; CDR3 protein: CASSVDRASGANVLTF
J gene: TRBJ1-3; D gene: .; V gene: TRBV5-1; clone size: .; CDR3 DNA: TGCGCCAGCAGCTTCCGTCCTTTGGGAAACACCATATATTTT; CDR3 protein: CASSFRPLGNTIYF
J gene: TRBJ2-3; D gene: .; V gene: TRBV7-2; clone size: .; CDR3 DNA: TGTGCCAGCAGCTTAGTAGCCGGACTGGGAGATACGCAGTATTTT; CDR3 protein: CASSLVAGLGDTQYF
J gene: TRBJ1-2; D gene: .; V gene: TRBV18; clone size: .; CDR3 DNA: TGTGCCAGCTCACCGATCAGAGCGGAGGGCTACACCTTC; CDR3 protein: CASSPIRAEGYTF
J gene: TRBJ1-2; D gene: TRBD1; V gene: TRBV5-6; clone size: .; CDR3 DNA: TGTGCCAGCAGCTACCTGGACAGGGATTGGGGCTACACCTTC; CDR3 protein: CASSYLDRDWGYTF
J gene: TRBJ2-7; D gene: .; V gene: TRBV4-1; clone size: once; CDR3 DNA: TGCGCCAGCAGCCGTACAGTCCGACAGAGCAACTACGAGCAGTACTTC; CDR3 protein: CASSRTVRQSNYEQYF
J gene: TRBJ2-3; D gene: .; V gene: TRBV12-5; clone size: .; CDR3 DNA: TGTGCTAGTGGTTTCAGGGGTTACACAGATACGCAGTATTTT; CDR3 protein: CASGFRGYTDTQYF
J gene: TRBJ2-2; D gene: TRBD1; V gene: TRBV19; clone size: .; CDR3 DNA: TGTGCCAGTAGAGACAGGGGTGAGACCGGGGAGCTGTTTTTT; CDR3 protein: CASRDRGETGELFF
J gene: TRBJ2-5; D gene: TRBD1; V gene: TRBV19; clone size: .; CDR3 DNA: TGTGCCAGTACCCCGACAGGGAGTGAAGAGACCCAGTACTTC; CDR3 protein: CASTPTGSEETQYF
J gene: TRBJ2-3; D gene: TRBD2; V gene: TRBV7-3; clone size: once; CDR3 DNA: TGTGCCAGCAGCCAAGGGGCTAGCGGGGGGACAGATACGCAGTATTTT; CDR3 protein: CASSQGASGGTDTQYF
J gene: TRBJ2-3; D gene: .; V gene: TRBV7-9; clone size: .; CDR3 DNA: TGTGCCAGCAGCCCAGGGTATCGCACAGATACGCAGTATTTT; CDR3 protein: CASSPGYRTDTQYF
J gene: TRBJ1-6; D gene: TRBD1; V gene: TRBV7-2; clone size: .; CDR3 DNA: TGTGCCAGCAGCCCCCGGGACAGGGTTAATTCACCCCTCCACTTT; CDR3 protein: CASSPRDRVNSPLHF
J gene: TRBJ2-2; D gene: .; V gene: TRBV19; clone size: .; CDR3 DNA: TGTGCCAGTAGTATCGGATCGGGAGCCGGGGAGCTGTTTTTT; CDR3 protein: CASSIGSGAGELFF
J gene: TRBJ2-3; D gene: TRBD2; V gene: TRBV19; clone size: .; CDR3 DNA: TGTGCCAGTACACAGCGGGGAACAGATACGCAGTATTTT; CDR3 protein: CASTQRGTDTQYF
J gene: TRBJ1-4; D gene: .; V gene: TRBV7-3; clone size: .; CDR3 DNA: TGTGCCAGCAGCCCGGGGAGTGGCGAAAAACTGTTTTTT; CDR3 protein: CASSPGSGEKLFF
J gene: TRBJ1-3; D gene: .; V gene: TRBV6-6; clone size: .; CDR3 DNA: TGTGCCAGCAGTGCTTTTATCGGCTCTGGAAACACCATATATTTT; CDR3 protein: CASSAFIGSGNTIYF
J gene: TRBJ1-2; D gene: TRBD1; V gene: TRBV19; clone size: .; CDR3 DNA: TGTGCCAGTAGTATAGACCGGGACAGGGAGTATGGCTACACCTTC; CDR3 protein: CASSIDRDREYGYTF
J gene: TRBJ1-1; D gene: .; V gene: TRBV7-9; clone size: .; CDR3 DNA: TGTTCCAGCAGCTACCCGCCGGGATCTGAAGCTTTCTTT; CDR3 protein: CSSSYPPGSEAFF
J gene: TRBJ1-2; D gene: .; V gene: TRBV19; clone size: .; CDR3 DNA: TGTGCCAGTAGTAAGGGACTTCCCAGATGGGCGTATGGCTACACCTTC; CDR3 protein: CASSKGLPRWAYGYTF
J gene: TRBJ1-5; D gene: .; V gene: TRBV7-9; clone size: .; CDR3 DNA: TGTGCCAGCAGCCTGGGGGGGAACAATCAGCCCCAGCATTTT; CDR3 protein: CASSLGGNNQPQHF
J gene: TRBJ1-1; D gene: .; V gene: TRBV7-9; clone size: .; CDR3 DNA: TGTGCCAGCAGAAATACCGGGGACACTGAAGCTTTCTTT; CDR3 protein: CASRNTGDTEAFF
J gene: TRBJ2-2; D gene: TRBD2; V gene: TRBV11-2; clone size: .; CDR3 DNA: TGTGCCAGCAGCCCCTCCGGACTAGCGGGGAGTCTTACCGGGGAGCTGTTTTTT; CDR3 protein: CASSPSGLAGSLTGELFF
J gene: TRBJ2-7; D gene: .; V gene: TRBV5-1; clone size: .; CDR3 DNA: TGCGCCAGCAGCGTGGGGACAATCCCAGCCTACGAGCAGTACTTC; CDR3 protein: CASSVGTIPAYEQYF
J gene: TRBJ2-7; D gene: .; V gene: TRBV7-9; clone size: .; CDR3 DNA: TGTGCCAGCAGCTTAGCCAGCTCCTACGAGCAGTACTTC; CDR3 protein: CASSLASSYEQYF
J gene: TRBJ1-2; D gene: .; V gene: TRBV5-6; clone size: .; CDR3 DNA: TGTGCCAGCAGCTTTATAGGGGGAAGCTACACCTTC; CDR3 protein: CASSFIGGSYTF